This T cell receptor (beta chain) is from a study of blood T cell repertoires in COVID-19. In the study overall: The samples span acute and convalescent COVID-19 from the United States, Italy and Spain. The analysed material was cDNA or gDNA that came from T cells, B-cell-depleted T cells, or PBMCs.

Measured with immunoSEQ multiplex PCR; TCRdb has only the in-frame clones, and not every one. This table holds 76,000 or so clones, roughly 82% found once. From germline, CDR1 is SGHDT and CDR2 YYEEEE. The CDR3 spans 15 residues. Trimming cost V 0 bases and J 5 bases; bases outside gene matches: 3. The source material was peripheral blood. This receptor was obtained from a man in his fifties with acute or convalescent COVID-19. This chain links TRBV5-6 with TRBJ2-3, with 10 bases identical to TRBD2. For the CDR3, the DNA is TGTGCCAGCAGCTTGGCTAGCGGGGGATTAGATACGCAGTATTTT. Translation gives CASSLASGGLDTQYF.